Given below is one T cell receptor (beta chain) in context. Its antigen remains unidentified. V gave up 5 bases and J gave up 5 bases, with 19 bases separating them. The CDR3 runs 15 residues. Germline CDR1 reads LNHNV; CDR2 reads YYDKDF (reference sequence). TCRdb reprocessed the RACE reads with MiXCR, giving one entry per CDR3 protein. The table includes about 90,000 distinct CDR3 sequences, approximately 10% detected once. These data are taken from a study of human T cells and chemical hapten exposure. Findings and caveats of the study: High-frequency TCRs, those above 1 in 1000, stayed the same after DPC sensitization. PT1 expanded TCR numbers tracked positively with patch test score.

Time point noted: patch test 3, about 24 weeks after DPC sensitization. Treatment meaning: therapeutic diphenylcyclopropenone sensitization with weekly scalp DPC. The clonotype comes from a woman aged 25-40 years with alopecia areata. Some clones in this sample may be carry-over from other donors' samples. V is TRBV15 and J is TRBJ2-7; TRBD2 might be the D (6 bases). Sample: whole blood, taken in connection with sensitization to the hapten diphenylcyclopropenone (DPC). The CDR3 region has the DNA TGTGCCACCAGCTCGTTACTAGCCCCCCAGGACGAGCAGTACTTC. It translates to CATSSLLAPQDEQYF.